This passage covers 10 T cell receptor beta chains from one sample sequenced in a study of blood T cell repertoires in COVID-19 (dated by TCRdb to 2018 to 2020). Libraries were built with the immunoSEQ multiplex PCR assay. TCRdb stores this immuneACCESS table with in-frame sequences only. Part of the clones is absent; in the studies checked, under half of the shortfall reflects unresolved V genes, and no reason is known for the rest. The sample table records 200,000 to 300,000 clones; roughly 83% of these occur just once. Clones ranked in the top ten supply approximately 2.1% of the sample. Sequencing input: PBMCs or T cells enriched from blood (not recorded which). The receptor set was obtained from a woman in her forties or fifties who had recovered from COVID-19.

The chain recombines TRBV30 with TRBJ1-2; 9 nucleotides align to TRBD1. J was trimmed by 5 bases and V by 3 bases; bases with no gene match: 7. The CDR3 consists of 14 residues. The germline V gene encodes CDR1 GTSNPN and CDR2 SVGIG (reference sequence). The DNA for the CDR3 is TGTGCCTGGAGCGTACAGGGGGCAGGGTATGGCTACACCTTC. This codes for CAWSVQGAGYGYTF.

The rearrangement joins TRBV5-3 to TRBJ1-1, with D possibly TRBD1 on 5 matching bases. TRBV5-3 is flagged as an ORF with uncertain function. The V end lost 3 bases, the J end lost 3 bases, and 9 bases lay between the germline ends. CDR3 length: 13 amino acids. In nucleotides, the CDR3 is TGTGCCAGAAGCTCGGGGGGTCACACTGAAGCTTTCTTT. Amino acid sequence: CARSSGGHTEAFF.

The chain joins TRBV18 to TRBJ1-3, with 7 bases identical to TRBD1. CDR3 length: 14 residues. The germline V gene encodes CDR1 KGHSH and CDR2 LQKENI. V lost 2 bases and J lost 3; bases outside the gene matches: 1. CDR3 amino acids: CASSPDRDGNTIYF. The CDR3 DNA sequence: TGTGCCAGCTCACCAGACAGGGATGGAAACACCATATATTTT.

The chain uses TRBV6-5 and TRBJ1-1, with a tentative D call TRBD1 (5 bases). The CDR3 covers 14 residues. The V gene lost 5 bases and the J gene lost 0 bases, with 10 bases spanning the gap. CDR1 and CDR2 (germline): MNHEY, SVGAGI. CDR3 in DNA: TGTGCCAGCAGTCAGACAGAGATGAACACTGAAGCTTTCTTT. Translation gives CASSQTEMNTEAFF.

The CDR3 DNA is TGTGCCAGCAGCTTGCTGGGGGGTGACACTGAAGCTTTCTTT. Encoded protein: CASSLLGGDTEAFF. V and J are TRBV5-6 and TRBJ1-1, with D perhaps TRBD1 (5 bases). The V gene lost 1 base and the J gene lost 3 bases, with 10 bases spanning the gap. The CDR3 length is 14 residues. Germline loops: CDR1 SGHDT, CDR2 YYEEEE.

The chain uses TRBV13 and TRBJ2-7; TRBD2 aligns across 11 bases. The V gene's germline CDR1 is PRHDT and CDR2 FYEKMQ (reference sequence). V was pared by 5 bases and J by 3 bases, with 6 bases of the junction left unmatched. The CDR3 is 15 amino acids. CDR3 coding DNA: TGTGCCAGCAGCCCGGGACTAGCGGAAATCTACGAGCAGTACTTC. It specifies CASSPGLAEIYEQYF.

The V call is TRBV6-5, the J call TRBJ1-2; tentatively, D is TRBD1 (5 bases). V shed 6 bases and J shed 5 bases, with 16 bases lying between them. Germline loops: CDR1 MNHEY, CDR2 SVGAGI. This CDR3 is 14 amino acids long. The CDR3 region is CASRPAGKTYGYTF. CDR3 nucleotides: TGTGCCAGCAGACCTGCAGGGAAGACGTATGGCTACACCTTC.

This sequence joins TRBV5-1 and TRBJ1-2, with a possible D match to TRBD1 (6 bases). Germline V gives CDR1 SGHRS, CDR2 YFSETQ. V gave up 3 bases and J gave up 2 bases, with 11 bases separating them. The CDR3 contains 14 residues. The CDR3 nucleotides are TGCGCCAGCAGCTATACAGGGCTCAACTATGGCTACACCTTC. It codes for CASSYTGLNYGYTF.

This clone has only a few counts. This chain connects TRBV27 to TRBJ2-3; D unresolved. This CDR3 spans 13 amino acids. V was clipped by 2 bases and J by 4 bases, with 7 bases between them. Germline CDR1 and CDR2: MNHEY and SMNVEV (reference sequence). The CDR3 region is CASSLPPPDTQYF. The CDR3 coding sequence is TGTGCCAGCAGTTTACCCCCTCCAGATACGCAGTATTTT.

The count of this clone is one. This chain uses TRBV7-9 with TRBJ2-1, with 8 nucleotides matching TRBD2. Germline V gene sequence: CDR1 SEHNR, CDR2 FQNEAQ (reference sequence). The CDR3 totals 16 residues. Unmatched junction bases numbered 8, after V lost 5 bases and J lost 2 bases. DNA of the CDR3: TGTGCCAGCAGCCTCGCGGGGGGCCGGACCTACAATGAGCAGTTCTTC. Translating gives CASSLAGGRTYNEQFF.